These 11 T cell receptor beta chains originate from one sample sequenced in a study of blood T cell repertoires in COVID-19. TCRdb's copy holds only in-frame clones and misses some; the assay was immunoSEQ multiplex PCR. This sample yields 200,000 to 250,000 clones, of which roughly 86% are seen a single time; about 2.9% belongs to the top ten. Sequencing was done on a sample of peripheral blood. Receptors were obtained from a man between 60 and 75 years old with acute or convalescent COVID-19.

This chain uses TRBV6-5 with TRBJ1-2, with a tentative D call TRBD1 (6 bases). CDR1 and CDR2 from the germline V gene are MNHEY and SVGAGI. Trimming cost V 2 bases and J 8 bases, with 12 bases left between them. The CDR3 sequence is 13 residues long. The CDR3 nucleotides are TGTGCCAGCAGTTACGCGCAGGGGAAAGGCTACACCTTC. Amino acid sequence: CASSYAQGKGYTF.

This chain joins TRBV27 and TRBJ1-2, with 7 bases matching TRBD1. Germline-derived CDR1 and CDR2 are MNHEY and SMNVEV (reference sequence). Germline trimming cut 3 bases from V and 2 bases from J; bases unmatched to any gene: 3. The CDR3 contains 14 residues. The CDR3 region has the DNA TGTGCCAGCAGTTTCCAGGGGGAGAACTATGGCTACACCTTC. This translates into CASSFQGENYGYTF.

The V gene is TRBV27, the J gene TRBJ2-7; the match to TRBD1 covers 8 bases. V was clipped by 6 bases and J by 4 bases; unmatched bases: 8. CDR3 length equals 14 residues. Looked up from germline, CDR1 is MNHEY and CDR2 is SMNVEV (reference sequence). CDR3: CASRLRQGRYEQYF. CDR3 DNA: TGTGCCAGCAGGTTAAGACAGGGGAGGTACGAGCAGTACTTC.

The chain uses TRBV29-1 and TRBJ2-5, with 7 bases fitting TRBD1. The CDR3 spans 17 residues. Germline trimming cut 5 bases from V and 2 bases from J; bases unmatched to any gene: 17. Per germline, CDR1 SQVTM and CDR2 ANQGSEA. CDR3 DNA: TGCAGCGTTACTCTGAACAAAGGGGGACAGATACAAGAGACCCAGTACTTC. The encoded protein is CSVTLNKGGQIQETQYF.

This chain's CDR3 is CASRTGTGAGSPLHF. Here the CDR3 DNA reads TGTGCCAGCAGAACCGGGACAGGGGCCGGTTCACCCCTCCACTTT. The chain uses TRBV6-5 and TRBJ1-6, with 10 bases lining up with TRBD1. The ends lost 6 bases at V and 9 bases at J; junction bases unmatched: 8. This CDR3 has 15 residues. The germline V gene has CDR1 MNHEY and CDR2 SVGAGI.

A single count supports this clone. The CDR3 loop reads CASTYSGGAETQYF. Written as DNA, the CDR3 is TGTGCCAGTACCTATAGCGGGGGGGCGGAGACCCAGTACTTC. The genes are TRBV19 and TRBJ2-5; 11 bases line up with TRBD2. Germline values: CDR1 LNHDA, CDR2 SQIVND (reference sequence). The ends lost 7 bases at V and 5 bases at J; junction bases unmatched: 6. This CDR3 region has 14 residues.

The DNA for the CDR3 is TGTGCCAGCAGCCGGAGCGGGGGGGCGAAGACTGAAGCTTTCTTT. This codes for CASSRSGGAKTEAFF. The V gene is TRBV5-4, the J gene TRBJ1-1, with D perhaps matching TRBD1 (6 bases). Per germline, CDR1 SGHNT and CDR2 YYREEE (reference sequence). V was trimmed by 4 bases and J by 5 bases, leaving 18 bases between them. The CDR3 contains 15 residues.

The chain combines TRBV12-3 or TRBV12-4 with TRBJ1-2; 7 bases fit TRBD1. CDR3 length equals 13 residues. After removal of 5 bases from V and 5 bases from J, the junction contained 5 bases not matched to a gene. The CDR3, as DNA: TGTGCCAGCAGTGAAGGGGGCCGGTATGGCTACACCTTC. Translation gives CASSEGGRYGYTF.

CDR3: CASSGWTDTNYGYTF. CDR3 DNA sequence: TGTGCCAGCAGCGGCTGGACAGACACTAACTATGGCTACACCTTC. V is TRBV5-8 and J is TRBJ1-2, with D maybe TRBD1 (6 bases). There are 15 residues in the CDR3. With 4 bases removed from V and 0 bases from J, the gap between germline ends came to 13 bases. Germline values: CDR1 SGHTS, CDR2 YDEGEE.

The V call is TRBV6-5, the J call TRBJ1-1, with 7 bases lining up with TRBD1. CDR3 size: 14 residues. In germline, CDR1 is MNHEY, CDR2 SVGAGI. Germline trimming cut 5 bases from V and 4 bases from J; bases unmatched to any gene: 7. The CDR3 region is CASSPRQGSTEAFF. The CDR3 nucleotides are TGTGCCAGCAGTCCTCGACAGGGATCCACTGAAGCTTTCTTT.

The CDR3 spells CASSLAFFSGGVSYEQYF. The CDR3 DNA reads TGTGCCAGCAGCTTGGCCTTTTTTAGCGGGGGGGTATCCTACGAGCAGTACTTC. The V and J genes are TRBV5-4 and TRBJ2-7, with TRBD2 matching 11 bases. V lost 0 bases to trimming and J lost 1 base; unmatched junction nucleotides: 9. This CDR3 is built from 18 residues. The germline V gene encodes CDR1 SGHNT and CDR2 YYREEE (reference sequence).